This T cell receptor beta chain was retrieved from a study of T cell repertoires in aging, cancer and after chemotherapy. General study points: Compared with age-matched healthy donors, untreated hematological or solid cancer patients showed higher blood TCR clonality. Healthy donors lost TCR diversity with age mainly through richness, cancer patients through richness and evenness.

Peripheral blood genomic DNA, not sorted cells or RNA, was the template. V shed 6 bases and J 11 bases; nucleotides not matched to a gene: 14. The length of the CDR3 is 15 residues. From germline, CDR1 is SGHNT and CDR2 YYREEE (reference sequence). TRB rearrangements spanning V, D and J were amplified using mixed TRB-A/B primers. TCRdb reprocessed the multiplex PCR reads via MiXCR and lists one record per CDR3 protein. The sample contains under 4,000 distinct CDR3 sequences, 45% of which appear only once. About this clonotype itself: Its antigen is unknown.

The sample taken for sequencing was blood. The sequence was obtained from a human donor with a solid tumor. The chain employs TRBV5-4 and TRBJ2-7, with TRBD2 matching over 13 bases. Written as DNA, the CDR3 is TGTGCCAGCACCAACCAGGGACTAGCGGGATCTCGGAAGTACTTC. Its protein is CASTNQGLAGSRKYF.